Detailed here is one T cell receptor beta chain. The CDR3 runs 15 residues. Germline-derived CDR1 and CDR2 are MNHEY and SVGAGI. The trim removed 1 base at V and 4 bases at J, leaving 2 bases unmatched. This sample was taken from a study of blood T cell repertoires in COVID-19. Study as a whole: PBMCs, B-cell-depleted T cells, or T cells provided the cDNA or gDNA that made up the material.

Clones were sequenced by immunoSEQ multiplex PCR, and TCRdb holds only the in-frame ones, with some missing. The sample shows about 320,000 clones, more than 70% of them seen only once. The chain uses TRBV6-5 and TRBJ2-2; 8 bases are a match to TRBD1. Sequenced: peripheral blood. The TCR comes from a woman aged 50 to 65 with acute or convalescent COVID-19. The CDR3 region is CASSYFRGRTGELFF. As DNA, the CDR3 is TGTGCCAGCAGTTACTTCAGGGGGCGCACCGGGGAGCTGTTTTTT.